What follows are 18 T cell receptor beta chains derived from one specimen sequenced in a study of beta chain features in type 1 diabetes. As every portion of the isolated RNA was reverse transcribed, the sequencing read expressed TCRB transcripts. Sequencing was performed with immunoSEQ multiplex PCR; in TCRdb, only in-frame clones are kept and a portion is missing. The sample shows under 800,000 clones, 15% to 19% of them seen only once. The sequenced material came from naive CD4+ T cells from blood. The receptors derive from a man aged 18 to 29 in good health.

The rearrangement links TRBV4-1 to TRBJ1-2; D call uncertain. Germline V gene data show CDR1 as MGHRA and CDR2 as YSYEKL. V was pared by 0 bases and J by 2 bases, with 7 bases between. The CDR3 is 14 residues long. CDR3 sequence (DNA): TGCGCCAGCAGCCAAGATCCGAGAAACTATGGCTACACCTTC. This translates into CASSQDPRNYGYTF.

The rearrangement uses TRBV20-1 and TRBJ1-1; 7 positions match TRBD1. The V gene's germline CDR1 is DFQATT and CDR2 SNEGSKA (reference sequence). J was trimmed by 11 bases and V by 6 bases; bases with no gene match: 9. This CDR3 spans 11 amino acids. The CDR3 region is CSASGGPRAFF. DNA for the CDR3: TGCAGTGCCTCAGGGGGTCCGAGGGCTTTCTTT.

Details on this clone: Within the sample, other DNA sequences also encode this same CDR3. The chain links TRBV7-9 to TRBJ2-7; D not certain. CDR1 is SEHNR and CDR2 is FQNEAQ in the germline V gene (reference sequence). Between the trimmed V and J ends, which lost 3 bases and 3 bases, there was a span of 6 bases. The CDR3 runs to 12 residues. This CDR3 is CASSFSVYEQYF. CDR3 sequence (DNA): TGTGCCAGCAGCTTTTCAGTCTACGAGCAGTACTTC.

This chain links TRBV5-4 with TRBJ1-1; tentatively, D is TRBD1 (5 bases). CDR3 length: 13 amino acids. Trimming cost V 1 base and J 8 bases, with 12 bases left between them. Germline values: CDR1 SGHNT, CDR2 YYREEE (reference sequence). CDR3 DNA: TGTGCCAGCAGCTTGCGGCAGAGGGGAGAAGCTTTCTTT. This codes for CASSLRQRGEAFF.

This clone was seen more than once but under ten times. The gene calls are TRBV10-3 and TRBJ1-1; tentatively, D is TRBD1 (5 bases). Between the trimmed V and J ends, which lost 4 bases and 5 bases, there was a span of 14 bases. From germline, CDR1 is ENHRY and CDR2 SYGVKD. This CDR3 comprises 14 residues. The CDR3 sequence is CAISGVGGGTEAFF. The CDR3 DNA reads as TGTGCCATCAGTGGGGTGGGGGGTGGTACTGAAGCTTTCTTT.

This chain connects TRBV15 to TRBJ2-5; D not resolved. This CDR3 comprises 14 residues. V was trimmed by 1 base and J by 1 base, leaving 7 bases between them. Germline V CDR1 and CDR2: LNHNV, YYDKDF (reference sequence). Written as DNA, the CDR3 is TGTGCCACCAGCAGAGGGACCGTCCAAGAGACCCAGTACTTC. Amino acid sequence: CATSRGTVQETQYF.

In its sample, this clone was seen a few times. The J gene is TRBJ1-5, the V gene TRBV9; D unclear. The CDR3 totals 13 residues. V was shortened by 3 bases and J by 3 bases, with 7 bases between the two germline ends. Germline CDR1 reads SGDLS; CDR2 reads YYNGEE. The DNA of the CDR3 is TGTGCCAGCAGCGGTCGGTTCAATCAGCCCCAGCATTTT. It is translated as CASSGRFNQPQHF.

This clone was seen a single time. V usage is TRBV15 and J usage is TRBJ1-4; D gene uncertain. V was pared by 3 bases and J by 13 bases, with 15 bases between. The germline gives CDR1 LNHNV, CDR2 YYDKDF (reference sequence). This CDR3 is built from 13 residues. The CDR3 coding sequence is TGTGCCACCAGCAGTCGAGAGGGCCGAGGACTGTTTTTT. This encodes CATSSREGRGLFF.

This clone was seen only a few times. The chain joins TRBV4-2 to TRBJ2-1; D is perhaps TRBD2 (6 bases). Germline V gene lookup returns CDR1 LGHNA and CDR2 YNFKEQ. The CDR3 consists of 15 residues. Deletions cut 4 bases from V and 8 bases from J, with 18 bases between. The CDR3 nucleotides are TGTGCCAGCAGCCTCCAGCGGGCCGTTTCTCATGAGCAGTTCTTC. It specifies CASSLQRAVSHEQFF.

This clone was seen only a few times. V and J are TRBV18 and TRBJ1-1, with unresolved D. Germline CDR1 KGHSH, CDR2 LQKENI. Trimming left V 1 base short and J 3 bases short, with 12 bases between. The CDR3 runs to 15 residues. The CDR3 region is CASSPQVSRDTEAFF. Written as DNA, the CDR3 is TGTGCCAGCTCACCACAGGTGAGCCGCGACACTGAAGCTTTCTTT.

This chain joins TRBV19 and TRBJ1-5; D unclear. There are 15 residues in the CDR3. Germline assignment: CDR1 LNHDA and CDR2 SQIVND (reference sequence). Trimming stripped 6 bases from V and 4 bases from J, with 16 bases between. The CDR3 coding sequence is TGTGCCAGTAGACTCCTAGGAGGGCTAAATCAGCCCCAGCATTTT. This encodes CASRLLGGLNQPQHF.

The chain has TRBV21-1 and TRBJ2-5; the table assigns TRBD1, which was not confirmed against the DNA. TRBV21-1 is shown as a pseudogene. The CDR3 consists of 12 residues. CDR3 nucleotides: TGTGCCAGCACCGACAGGGTTTGGGAGCAGTACTTC. It encodes CASTDRVWEQYF.

This clone was counted between two and nine times. This chain links TRBV5-1 with TRBJ1-2; TRBD1 is a possible D gene (5 bases). CDR1 is SGHRS, CDR2 YFSETQ, per germline. CDR3 length equals 17 residues. The V gene lost 4 bases and the J gene lost 4 bases, with 23 bases spanning the gap. CDR3 in DNA: TGCGCCAGCAGCGACCGTATCAGGGTTTCCCCTTTCTATGGCTACACCTTC. Protein product: CASSDRIRVSPFYGYTF.

The genes are TRBV4-3 and TRBJ2-2; D perhaps matches TRBD2 (6 bases). With 0 bases removed from V and 6 bases from J, the gap between germline ends came to 14 bases. The CDR3 extends over 16 amino acids. The germline V gene has CDR1 LGHNA and CDR2 YSLEER. The chain's CDR3 is CASSQDGGRRAGELFF. CDR3 nucleotides: TGCGCCAGCAGCCAAGATGGGGGGAGAAGGGCCGGGGAGCTGTTTTTT.

This clone was counted only a few times. The chain joins TRBV5-1 to TRBJ2-5; weak D call: TRBD2 (6 bases). Per germline, CDR1 SGHRS and CDR2 YFSETQ. V shed 4 bases and J shed 1 base, with 11 bases lying between them. This CDR3 is 14 amino acids long. The CDR3 loop reads CASSPRRAQETQYF. The CDR3 coding sequence is TGCGCCAGCAGCCCCCGGAGGGCCCAAGAGACCCAGTACTTC.

This clone was observed a few times. V and J are TRBV5-1 and TRBJ2-5, with D possibly called TRBD1 or TRBD2 (5 bases each). Germline V gene sequence: CDR1 SGHRS, CDR2 YFSETQ. The CDR3 is 13 residues long. V was cut by 0 bases and J by 5 bases, with 8 bases left in between. CDR3 nucleotide sequence: TGCGCCAGCAGCTTGGCAGGGACGGAGACCCAGTACTTC. It specifies CASSLAGTETQYF.

The sample holds a few counts of this clone. This CDR3 reads CASSERWGTEAFF. The CDR3 coding sequence is TGTGCCAGCAGTGAACGATGGGGTACTGAAGCTTTCTTT. The gene calls are TRBV6-1 and TRBJ1-1, with no clear D. V was shortened by 2 bases and J by 5 bases, with 9 bases between the two germline ends. Per germline, CDR1 MNHNS and CDR2 SASEGT. This CDR3 is built from 13 residues.

This clone occurred once. The chain has TRBV30 and TRBJ1-3; possible D gene TRBD1, 5 bases. CDR1 is GTSNPN and CDR2 is SVGIG in the germline V gene (reference sequence). The CDR3 spans 16 residues. V lost 0 bases and J 1 base, leaving 13 bases between the germline ends. DNA for the CDR3: TGTGCCTGGAGTGTTCGAAGGGGAAGGTCTGGAAACACCATATATTTT. Translating it yields CAWSVRRGRSGNTIYF.